This T cell receptor beta chain emerged from a study of Ad26.COV2.S vaccination and SARS-CoV-2 variants. Study details: The donor participated in the COV1001 trial, in its Ad26.COV2.S arm. Study outcomes and limitations: Post-vaccination spike-specific CD8+ and CD4+ T cell responses reportedly had substantial breadth.

The treatment denotes: roughly 19 received Ad26.COV2.S at low or high dose, single or two shots; about 5 received placebo; per-sample allocation not given. The investigators took samples on day 63 after the first vaccine or placebo injection. A remark on this clone: No antigen is known for it.

Sequenced by immunoSEQ multiplex PCR; TCRdb stores in-frame clones only, minus some. The sample shows about 680,000 clones, 80% to 90% of them seen only once. The sequence came from a person between 18 and 65 years old who received the Ad26.COV2.S COVID-19 vaccine or a placebo. This sample comprised peripheral blood, obtained in a trial of Ad26.COV2.S vaccine versus placebo.

The CDR3 coding sequence is TGTGCCAGCAGCCCCAAGTCGGGGTTCTATGGCTACACCTTC. Protein sequence: CASSPKSGFYGYTF. The rearrangement uses TRBV5-6 and TRBJ1-2; D is ambiguous. Trimming shortened V by 4 bases and J by 4 bases, and 14 bases separated the two germline ends. This CDR3 comprises 14 residues. Germline CDR1 and CDR2: SGHDT and YYEEEE.